The 21 T cell receptor beta chains listed next were all sequenced from one sample in a study of long-term antiretroviral therapy in people with HIV. Version v3.0 of the immunoSEQ assay was performed at survey level. Sequencing used immunoSEQ multiplex PCR; TCRdb keeps in-frame clones, though not all of them. The sample comprises 22,000 or so clones, about three quarters of which are singletons, and about 14% rests with the top ten. Sequencing was performed on unsorted PBMCs, taken 2.9 years after starting antiretroviral therapy. The receptors stem from a woman aged 25 to 39 with HIV.

This sequence joins TRBV4-1 and TRBJ2-2, with 7 bases identical to TRBD1. This CDR3 has 14 residues. Germline lookup yields CDR1 MGHRA and CDR2 YSYEKL. V dropped 3 bases and J dropped 7; count of bases not matched to a gene: 5. CDR3 nucleotide sequence: TGCGCCAGCAGCCACCTGACAGGGTACGGGGAGCTGTTTTTT. Protein: CASSHLTGYGELFF.

The count of this clone is one. The V gene is TRBV19, the J gene TRBJ1-1, with a tentative D call TRBD1 (5 bases). Between the trimmed V and J ends, which lost 3 bases and 5 bases, there was a span of 10 bases. CDR3 length: 13 amino acids. Looked up from germline, CDR1 is LNHDA and CDR2 is SQIVND (reference sequence). The CDR3 spells CASSIRGGTEAFF. The CDR3 DNA is TGTGCCAGTAGTATCCGGGGGGGGACTGAAGCTTTCTTT.

V usage is TRBV10-3 and J usage is TRBJ2-2, with D perhaps assigned TRBD1 or TRBD2 (6 bases each). The V and J ends lost 2 bases and 3 bases respectively, with 10 bases between them. The CDR3 contains 15 residues. The germline CDR1 and CDR2 sequences are ENHRY and SYGVKD. This CDR3 is CAISERGRDTGELFF. The CDR3 region has the DNA TGTGCCATCAGTGAGCGGGGGCGAGACACCGGGGAGCTGTTTTTT.

The chain uses TRBV15 and TRBJ1-4; 8 nucleotides line up with TRBD1. V lost 6 bases, J lost 0 bases, and 9 bases stayed unmatched. In germline, CDR1 is LNHNV, CDR2 YYDKDF (reference sequence). CDR3 length: 17 amino acids. The CDR3 sequence is CATRLNLGQATNEKLFF. CDR3 sequence (DNA): TGTGCCACCAGACTAAACTTGGGACAGGCAACTAATGAAAAACTGTTTTTT.

The V and J genes are TRBV6-1 and TRBJ1-2; 7 bases align to TRBD1. The V segment lost 5 bases and the J segment 0 bases; nucleotides outside the gene matches: 3. The CDR3 is made up of 14 amino acids. Germline V gene data show CDR1 as MNHNS and CDR2 as SASEGT. The CDR3 reads CASSPQGANYGYTF. The CDR3 DNA follows: TGTGCCAGCAGTCCTCAGGGGGCTAACTATGGCTACACCTTC.

This chain connects TRBV5-8 to TRBJ2-6; 7 bases fit TRBD1. V was pared by 3 bases and J by 0 bases, with 6 bases of the junction left unmatched. This CDR3 is built from 17 residues. Germline CDR1 reads SGHTS; CDR2 reads YDEGEE. CDR3 nucleotides: TGTGCCAGCAGCTCGGGACAGAGAGTCTCTGGGGCCAACGTCCTGACTTTC. Amino acid sequence: CASSSGQRVSGANVLTF.

The V call is TRBV7-3, the J call TRBJ2-2; 7 bases match TRBD1. The CDR3 consists of 14 residues. V gave up 5 bases and J gave up 5 bases; unmatched junction bases: 5. Germline V lookup: CDR1 SGHTA, CDR2 FQGTGA. CDR3 amino acids: CASSIGTATGELFF. DNA of the CDR3: TGTGCCAGCAGCATCGGGACAGCTACCGGGGAGCTGTTTTTT. Together with reference TRBV7-3 and TRBJ2-2, the CDR3 gives the full variable domain: GAGVSQTPSNKVTEKGKYVELRCDPISGHTALYWYRQSLGQGPEFLIYFQGTGAADDSGLPNDRFFAVRPEGSVSTLKIQRTERGDSAVYLCASSIGTATGELFFGEGSRLTVL.

The chain carries TRBV6-5 and TRBJ1-6; TRBD1 aligns across 8 bases. The CDR3 is made up of 14 amino acids. V lost 7 bases to trimming and J lost 9 bases; unmatched junction nucleotides: 8. The germline V gene encodes CDR1 MNHEY and CDR2 SVGAGI. For the CDR3, the DNA is TGTGCCAGCACCCGAGGACAGGGAGTTTCACCCCTCCACTTT. Protein: CASTRGQGVSPLHF.

V and J are TRBV5-1 and TRBJ2-3, with 13 positions matching TRBD2. With 2 bases clipped from V and 11 bases from J, the junction kept 11 bases outside the gene matches. The germline V gene encodes CDR1 SGHRS and CDR2 YFSETQ. The CDR3 extends over 16 amino acids. This CDR3 is CASSFPTSGGAHMQYF. For the CDR3, the DNA is TGCGCCAGCAGCTTCCCCACTAGCGGGGGGGCCCATATGCAGTATTTT.

The chain is built from TRBV27 and TRBJ2-7; 7 bases line up with TRBD2. Germline CDR1 reads MNHEY; CDR2 reads SMNVEV (reference sequence). This CDR3 contains 18 residues. J gave up 4 bases and V 2 bases, and 17 bases lay outside the gene matches. CDR3 protein: CASSLIFSRGVEGYEQYF. The CDR3 region has the DNA TGTGCCAGCAGTTTAATTTTCAGTCGGGGGGTCGAAGGTTACGAGCAGTACTTC.

This rearrangement joins TRBV6-5 to TRBJ1-1; TRBD1 matches 9 bases. The V segment lost 6 bases and the J segment 11 bases; nucleotides outside the gene matches: 16. CDR3 size: 15 residues. Per the germline V gene, CDR1 is MNHEY and CDR2 is SVGAGI. The CDR3: CASSPPGQGPLGAFF. The CDR3 nucleotides read TGTGCCAGCAGCCCGCCGGGACAGGGCCCTTTAGGGGCTTTCTTT.

This clone was detected only a few times. The chain carries TRBV29-1 and TRBJ1-3, with D perhaps TRBD1 (6 bases). The CDR3 is 14 amino acids. Trimming removed 7 bases from V and 2 bases from J, with 15 bases in between. The germline V gene encodes CDR1 SQVTM and CDR2 ANQGSEA. CDR3: CSAEKAGAGNTIYF. The CDR3 DNA sequence: TGCAGCGCCGAAAAAGCAGGGGCTGGAAACACCATATATTTT.

This clone was seen a handful of times. The rearrangement links TRBV19 to TRBJ2-2; D gene unclear. CDR3 length: 15 residues. Per the germline V gene, CDR1 is LNHDA and CDR2 is SQIVND (reference sequence). V was clipped by 7 bases and J by 4 bases, with 16 bases between them. CDR3 DNA sequence: TGTGCCAGTAATTCCAAAGCTCTTCGCACCGGGGAGCTGTTTTTT. It specifies CASNSKALRTGELFF.

CDR3 DNA: TGTGCCAGCGGGGGGGGCCGGCATGGCTACGAGCAGTACTTC. The encoded protein is CASGGGRHGYEQYF. V gene TRBV21-1 combines with J gene TRBJ2-7; TRBD2 is the table's D call, not checked against the DNA. TRBV21-1 constitutes a pseudogene. This CDR3 has 14 amino acids.

This clone was counted between two and nine times. This chain uses TRBV10-3 with TRBJ1-1, with 7 bases that match TRBD1. Germline trimming cut 10 bases from V and 0 bases from J; bases unmatched to any gene: 8. CDR1 and CDR2 (germline): ENHRY, SYGVKD. The CDR3 extends over 14 amino acids. In DNA form, the CDR3 reads TGTGCCACCCGACAGGGAAGTATGAACACTGAAGCTTTCTTT. This translates into CATRQGSMNTEAFF.

This chain links TRBV5-1 with TRBJ1-6, with D hard to call. Germline V gene data show CDR1 as SGHRS and CDR2 as YFSETQ. The CDR3 is 17 amino acids. Deletions cut 0 bases from V and 5 bases from J, with 15 bases between. CDR3 nucleotides: TGCGCCAGCAGCTTGGGACAAGTGGCAGATAATAATTCACCCCTCCACTTT. Protein sequence: CASSLGQVADNNSPLHF.

This clone was seen once. This chain uses TRBV28 with TRBJ2-1, with TRBD1 matching 9 bases. From germline, CDR1 is MDHEN and CDR2 SYDVKM. The V segment lost 3 bases and the J segment 7 bases; nucleotides outside the gene matches: 16. The CDR3 consists of 18 residues. This chain's CDR3 is CASSLAFPFRDRENEQFF. As DNA, the CDR3 is TGTGCCAGCAGTTTGGCTTTCCCGTTCCGGGACAGGGAAAATGAGCAGTTCTTC.

The V and J genes are TRBV11-2 and TRBJ2-5; D gene unclear. The CDR3 runs to 12 residues. The germline V and J ends were trimmed by 5 bases and 4 bases, with 8 bases remaining between them. Germline CDR1 and CDR2: SGHAT and FQNNGV. CDR3 DNA: TGTGCCAGCAGCCCACCCGGAGAGACCCAGTACTTC. It encodes CASSPPGETQYF. The full variable domain, completed using reference TRBV11-2 and TRBJ2-5, is EAGVAQSPRYKIIEKRQSVAFWCNPISGHATLYWYQQILGQGPKLLIQFQNNGVVDDSQLPKDRFSAERLKGVDSTLKIQPAKLEDSAVYLCASSPPGETQYFGPGTRLLVL.

This chain connects TRBV7-8 to TRBJ1-3; D gene ambiguous. The CDR3 covers 13 residues. V was cut by 3 bases and J by 2 bases, with 5 bases left in between. CDR1 is SGHVS and CDR2 is FQNEAQ in the germline V gene. CDR3 coding DNA: TGTGCCAGCAGCTTTTTGCCTGGAAACACCATATATTTT. Its protein product is CASSFLPGNTIYF. The variable domain in full, with the rest retrieved from reference TRBV7-8 and TRBJ1-3, is GAGVSQSPRYKVAKRGQDVALRCDPISGHVSLFWYQQALGQGPEFLTYFQNEAQLDKSGLPSDRFFAERPEGSVSTLKIQRTQQEDSAVYLCASSFLPGNTIYFGEGSWLTVV.

This chain links TRBV4-1 with TRBJ1-1; D unclear. Looked up from germline, CDR1 is MGHRA and CDR2 is YSYEKL. V lost 5 bases and J 5 bases, leaving 15 bases between the germline ends. The CDR3 consists of 14 residues. CDR3 region: CASSGMLPGTEAFF. For the CDR3, the DNA is TGCGCCAGCAGCGGGATGTTACCGGGGACTGAAGCTTTCTTT.

This chain uses TRBV6-5 with TRBJ1-2; no clear D gene. V shed 7 bases and J shed 8 bases, with 20 bases lying between them. Germline values: CDR1 MNHEY, CDR2 SVGAGI. The CDR3 length is 14 residues. CDR3: CASTSNRTPGGYTF. The CDR3 DNA follows: TGTGCCAGCACCTCTAACCGGACCCCCGGCGGCTACACCTTC.